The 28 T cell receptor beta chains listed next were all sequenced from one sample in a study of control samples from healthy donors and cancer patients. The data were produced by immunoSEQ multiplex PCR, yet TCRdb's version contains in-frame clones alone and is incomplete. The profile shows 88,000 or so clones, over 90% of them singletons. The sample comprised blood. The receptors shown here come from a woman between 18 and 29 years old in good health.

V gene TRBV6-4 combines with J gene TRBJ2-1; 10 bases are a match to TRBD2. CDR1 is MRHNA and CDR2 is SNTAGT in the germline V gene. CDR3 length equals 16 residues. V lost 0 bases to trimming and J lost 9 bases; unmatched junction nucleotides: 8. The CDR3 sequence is CASSDSVSGRPPEQFF. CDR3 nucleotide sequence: TGTGCCAGCAGTGACTCGGTTAGCGGGAGGCCTCCTGAGCAGTTCTTC.

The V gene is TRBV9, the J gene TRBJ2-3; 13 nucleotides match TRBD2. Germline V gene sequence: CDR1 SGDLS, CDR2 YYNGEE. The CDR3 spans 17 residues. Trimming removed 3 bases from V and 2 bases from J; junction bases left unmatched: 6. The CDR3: CASSAGTSGVTTDTQYF. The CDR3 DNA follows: TGTGCCAGCAGCGCCGGGACTAGCGGGGTCACCACAGATACGCAGTATTTT.

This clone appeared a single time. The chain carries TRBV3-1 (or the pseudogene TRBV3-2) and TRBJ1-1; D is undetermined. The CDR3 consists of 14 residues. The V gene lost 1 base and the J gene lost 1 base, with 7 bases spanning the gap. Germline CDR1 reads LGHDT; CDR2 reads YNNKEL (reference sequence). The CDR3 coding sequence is TGTGCCAGCAGCCAAGCTCTGAAGAACACTGAAGCTTTCTTT. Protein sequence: CASSQALKNTEAFF.

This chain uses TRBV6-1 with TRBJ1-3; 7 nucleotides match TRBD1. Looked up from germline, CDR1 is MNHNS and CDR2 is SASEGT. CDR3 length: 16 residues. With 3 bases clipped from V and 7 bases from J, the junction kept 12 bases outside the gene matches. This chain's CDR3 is CASSDLPGGSGNTIYF. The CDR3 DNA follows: TGTGCCAGCAGTGATCTGCCAGGGGGTTCAGGGAACACCATATATTTT.

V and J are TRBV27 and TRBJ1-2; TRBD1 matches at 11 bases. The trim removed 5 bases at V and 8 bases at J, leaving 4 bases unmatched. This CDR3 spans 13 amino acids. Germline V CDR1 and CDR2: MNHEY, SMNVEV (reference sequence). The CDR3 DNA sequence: TGTGCCAGCAGTGGGACAGGGGGTAAAGGCTACACCTTC. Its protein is CASSGTGGKGYTF.

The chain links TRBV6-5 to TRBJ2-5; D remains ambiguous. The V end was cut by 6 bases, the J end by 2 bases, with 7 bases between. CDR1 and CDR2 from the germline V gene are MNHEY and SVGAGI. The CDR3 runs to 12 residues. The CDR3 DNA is TGTGCCAGCAGAAGCCAACAAGAGACCCAGTACTTC. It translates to CASRSQQETQYF.

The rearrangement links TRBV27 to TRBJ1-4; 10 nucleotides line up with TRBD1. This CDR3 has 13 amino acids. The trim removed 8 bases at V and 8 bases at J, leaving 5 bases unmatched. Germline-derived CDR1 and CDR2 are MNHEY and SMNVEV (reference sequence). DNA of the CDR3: TGTGCCAGCGGCTGGACAGGGGGAGAAAAACTGTTTTTT. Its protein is CASGWTGGEKLFF.

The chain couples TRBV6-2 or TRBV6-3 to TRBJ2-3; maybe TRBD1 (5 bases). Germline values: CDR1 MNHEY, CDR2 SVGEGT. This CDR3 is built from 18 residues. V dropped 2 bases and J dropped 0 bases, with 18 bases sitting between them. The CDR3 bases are TGTGCCAGCAGTTACGGCAGGGCCCCCGCTATAAGCACAGATACGCAGTATTTT. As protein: CASSYGRAPAISTDTQYF.

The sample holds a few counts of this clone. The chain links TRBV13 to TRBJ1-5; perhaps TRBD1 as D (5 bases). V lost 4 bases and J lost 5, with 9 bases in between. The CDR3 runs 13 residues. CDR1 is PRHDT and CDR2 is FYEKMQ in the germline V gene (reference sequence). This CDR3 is CASSSRGYQPQHF. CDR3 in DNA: TGTGCCAGCAGCTCCCGGGGGTATCAGCCCCAGCATTTT.

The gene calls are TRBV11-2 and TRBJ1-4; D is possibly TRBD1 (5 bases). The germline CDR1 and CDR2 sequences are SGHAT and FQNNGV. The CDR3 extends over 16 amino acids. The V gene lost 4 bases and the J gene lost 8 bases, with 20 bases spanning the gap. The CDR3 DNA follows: TGTGCCAGCAGCTCCCCGGAGGGTATCCGGGGGGAAAAACTGTTTTTT. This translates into CASSSPEGIRGEKLFF.

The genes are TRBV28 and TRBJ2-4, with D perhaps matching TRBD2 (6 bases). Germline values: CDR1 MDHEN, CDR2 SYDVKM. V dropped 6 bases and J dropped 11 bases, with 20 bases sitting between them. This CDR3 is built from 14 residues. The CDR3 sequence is CASRLGGSGWVQYF. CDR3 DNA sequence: TGTGCCAGCAGGTTAGGAGGGTCAGGCTGGGTTCAGTACTTC.

CDR3 in DNA: TGTGCCAGCAGTTATATTAACCCGGATTCACCCCTCCACTTT. Amino acid sequence: CASSYINPDSPLHF. The chain couples TRBV6-2 or TRBV6-3 to TRBJ1-6; D is uncertain. The CDR3 has 14 amino acids. Trimming took off 3 bases at V and 8 bases at J, with 11 bases between the two ends. CDR1 is MNHEY, CDR2 SVGEGT, per germline.

The CDR3 DNA reads TGTGCCAGCAGCCAAGGACACAACAATCAGCCCCAGCATTTT. Protein product: CASSQGHNNQPQHF. The chain recombines TRBV4-2 with TRBJ1-5; D call uncertain. Trimming pared 1 base from V and 3 bases from J, leaving 7 bases between. The CDR3 has 14 amino acids. Germline lookup yields CDR1 LGHNA and CDR2 YNFKEQ.

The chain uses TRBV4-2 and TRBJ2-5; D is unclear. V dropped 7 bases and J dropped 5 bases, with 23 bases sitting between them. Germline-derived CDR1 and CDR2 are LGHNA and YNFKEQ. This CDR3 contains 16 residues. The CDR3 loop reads CASKQVAGWGSETQYF. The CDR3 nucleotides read TGTGCCAGCAAACAAGTCGCAGGATGGGGTTCGGAGACCCAGTACTTC.

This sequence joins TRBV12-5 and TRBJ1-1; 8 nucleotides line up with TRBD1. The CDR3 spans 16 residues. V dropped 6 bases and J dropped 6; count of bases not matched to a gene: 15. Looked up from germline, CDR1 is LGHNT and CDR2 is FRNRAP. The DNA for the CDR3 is TGTGCTAGTGGATATACGACCTCAGGGGGCGTGCCTGAAGCTTTCTTT. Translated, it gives CASGYTTSGGVPEAFF.

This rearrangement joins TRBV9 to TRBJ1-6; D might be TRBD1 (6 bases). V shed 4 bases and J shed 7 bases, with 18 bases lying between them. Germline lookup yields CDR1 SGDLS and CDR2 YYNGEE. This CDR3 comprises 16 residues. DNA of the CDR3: TGTGCCAGCAGCCGATACAGGGACCCCGGAAATTCACCCCTCCACTTT. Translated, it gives CASSRYRDPGNSPLHF.

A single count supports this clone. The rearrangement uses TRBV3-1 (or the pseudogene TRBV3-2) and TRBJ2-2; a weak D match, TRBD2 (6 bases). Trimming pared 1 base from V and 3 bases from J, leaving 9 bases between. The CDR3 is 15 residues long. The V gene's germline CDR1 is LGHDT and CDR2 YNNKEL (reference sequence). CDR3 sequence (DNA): TGTGCCAGCAGCCAAGGGAGGGGAGACACCGGGGAGCTGTTTTTT. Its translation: CASSQGRGDTGELFF.

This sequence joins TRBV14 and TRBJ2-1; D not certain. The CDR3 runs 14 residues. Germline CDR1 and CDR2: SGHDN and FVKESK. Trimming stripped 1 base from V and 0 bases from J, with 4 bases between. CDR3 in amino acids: CASSQVASYNEQFF. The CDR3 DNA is TGTGCCAGCAGCCAAGTGGCCTCCTACAATGAGCAGTTCTTC.

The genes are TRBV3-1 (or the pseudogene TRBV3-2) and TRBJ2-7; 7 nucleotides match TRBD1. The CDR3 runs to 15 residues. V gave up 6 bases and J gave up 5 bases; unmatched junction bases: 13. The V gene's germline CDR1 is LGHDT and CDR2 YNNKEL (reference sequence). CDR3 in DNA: TGTGCCAGCAGACCCAACAGGGGAGATAGCGACGAGCAGTACTTC. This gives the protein CASRPNRGDSDEQYF.

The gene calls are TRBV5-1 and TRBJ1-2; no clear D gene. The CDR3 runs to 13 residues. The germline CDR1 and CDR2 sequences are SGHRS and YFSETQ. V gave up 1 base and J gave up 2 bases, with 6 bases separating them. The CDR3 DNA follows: TGCGCCAGCAGCTTGTCGTGGAACTATGGCTACACCTTC. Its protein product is CASSLSWNYGYTF.

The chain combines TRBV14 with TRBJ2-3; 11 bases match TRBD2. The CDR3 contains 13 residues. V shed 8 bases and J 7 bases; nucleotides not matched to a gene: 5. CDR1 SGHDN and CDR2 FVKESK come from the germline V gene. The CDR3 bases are TGTGCCAGCGGGCTAGCGGGAGGAAATACGCAGTATTTT. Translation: CASGLAGGNTQYF.

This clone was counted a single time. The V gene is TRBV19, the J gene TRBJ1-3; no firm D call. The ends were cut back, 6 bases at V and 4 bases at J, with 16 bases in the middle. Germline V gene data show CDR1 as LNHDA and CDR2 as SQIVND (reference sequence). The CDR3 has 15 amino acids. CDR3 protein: CASSPRTARGNTIYF. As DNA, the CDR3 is TGTGCCAGTAGCCCCAGGACGGCTAGGGGAAACACCATATATTTT.

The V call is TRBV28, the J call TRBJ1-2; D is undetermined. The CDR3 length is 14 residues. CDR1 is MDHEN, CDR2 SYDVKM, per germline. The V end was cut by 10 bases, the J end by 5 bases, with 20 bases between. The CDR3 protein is CATEDSRFRYGYTF. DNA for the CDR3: TGTGCCACGGAGGACTCTCGGTTTAGGTATGGCTACACCTTC.

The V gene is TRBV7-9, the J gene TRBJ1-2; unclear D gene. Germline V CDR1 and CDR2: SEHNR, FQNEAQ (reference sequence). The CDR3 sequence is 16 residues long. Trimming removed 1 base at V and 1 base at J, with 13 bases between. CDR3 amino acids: CASSLDTVSVNYGYTF. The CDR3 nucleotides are TGTGCCAGCAGCTTAGATACGGTGTCGGTTAACTATGGCTACACCTTC.

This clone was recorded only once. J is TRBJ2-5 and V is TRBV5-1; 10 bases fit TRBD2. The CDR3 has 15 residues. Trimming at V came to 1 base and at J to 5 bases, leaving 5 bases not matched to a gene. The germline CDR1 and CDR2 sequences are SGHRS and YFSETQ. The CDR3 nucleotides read TGCGCCAGCAGCTTGAACCTAGCGGGAGCGGAGACCCAGTACTTC. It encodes CASSLNLAGAETQYF.

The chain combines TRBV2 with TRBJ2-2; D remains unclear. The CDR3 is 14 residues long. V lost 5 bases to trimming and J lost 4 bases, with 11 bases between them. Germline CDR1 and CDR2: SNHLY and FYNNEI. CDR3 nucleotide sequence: TGTGCCAGCAGTCGTCAGGAAATCACCGGGGAGCTGTTTTTT. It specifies CASSRQEITGELFF.

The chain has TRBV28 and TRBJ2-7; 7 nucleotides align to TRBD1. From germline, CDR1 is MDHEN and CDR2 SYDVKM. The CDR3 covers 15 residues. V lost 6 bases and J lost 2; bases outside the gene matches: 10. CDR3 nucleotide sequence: TGTGCCAGCAGCTCTCCTCGGGGACAGACCTACGAGCAGTACTTC. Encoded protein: CASSSPRGQTYEQYF.

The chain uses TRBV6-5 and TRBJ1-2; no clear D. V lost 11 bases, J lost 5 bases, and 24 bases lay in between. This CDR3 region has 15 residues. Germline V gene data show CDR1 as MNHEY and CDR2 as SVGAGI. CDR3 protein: CAALTWSEVGYGYTF. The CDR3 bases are TGTGCCGCGCTAACCTGGTCGGAAGTTGGTTATGGCTACACCTTC.